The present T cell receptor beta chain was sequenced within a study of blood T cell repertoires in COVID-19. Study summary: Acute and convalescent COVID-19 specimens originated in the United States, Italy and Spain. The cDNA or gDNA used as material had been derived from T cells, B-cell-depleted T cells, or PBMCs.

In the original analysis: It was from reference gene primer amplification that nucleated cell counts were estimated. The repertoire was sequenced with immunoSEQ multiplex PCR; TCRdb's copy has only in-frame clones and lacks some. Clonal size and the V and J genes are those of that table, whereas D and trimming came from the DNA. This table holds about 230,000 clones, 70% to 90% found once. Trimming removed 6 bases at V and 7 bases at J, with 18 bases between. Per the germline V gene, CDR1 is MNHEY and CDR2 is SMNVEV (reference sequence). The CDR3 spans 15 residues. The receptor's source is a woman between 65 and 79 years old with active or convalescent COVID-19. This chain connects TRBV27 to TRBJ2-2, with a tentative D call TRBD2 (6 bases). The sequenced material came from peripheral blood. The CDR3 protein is CASRNRPQGGGELFF. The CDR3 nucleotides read TGTGCCAGCAGAAACAGGCCGCAGGGAGGCGGGGAGCTGTTTTTT.